This is a list of T cell receptor beta chains from one sample in a study of cytomegalovirus exposure and HLA in healthy donors. Assay: immunoSEQ multiplex PCR; the TCRdb copy retains only in-frame clones and omits some. The table includes more than 150,000 clones, 70% to 80% detected once. Sequencing was performed on PBMCs. The receptors were gathered from a man between 18 and 35 years old in good health and CMV-seronegative. Both conserved end residues are part of each CDR3. A D gene is named only where the DNA matches it firmly.

J | D | V | DNA | CDR3
TRBJ2-5 | . | TRBV10-3 | TGTGCCACCACAGGGAGTGTAGCGCTAAAGACCCAGTACTTC | CATTGSVALKTQYF
TRBJ1-5 | TRBD1 | TRBV2 | TGTGCCAGCAGTCTAACAGGGGGCTACCAGCCCCAGCATTTT | CASSLTGGYQPQHF
TRBJ2-7 | . | TRBV15 | TGTGCCACCAGCAGAGATCTCGTCTCCCTGGGCGCCTACGAGCAGTACTTC | CATSRDLVSLGAYEQYF
TRBJ2-7 | TRBD1 | TRBV4-1 | TGCGCCAGCAGCCAAGACGCGGACAGGGGCTACGAGCAGTACTTC | CASSQDADRGYEQYF
TRBJ2-2 | . | TRBV5-4 | TGTGCCAGCAGCCCGAGGGTCACCGGGGAGCTGTTTTTT | CASSPRVTGELFF
TRBJ2-7 | . | TRBV7-2 | TGTGCCAGCAACGATCAAAGCTCGGGTCCCAAGTACTTC | CASNDQSSGPKYF
TRBJ1-1 | . | TRBV7-9 | TGTTCCAGCAGCGAACAGGGTGGATTTAGAAACACTGAAGCTTTCTTT | CSSSEQGGFRNTEAFF
TRBJ2-5 | . | TRBV7-9 | TGTGCCAGCAGCTCGATCCGGGAGTACCAAGAGACCCAGTACTTC | CASSSIREYQETQYF
TRBJ2-6 | . | TRBV25-1 | TGTGCCAGCAGTGATTCCCCAGGGGCCAACGTCCTGACTTTC | CASSDSPGANVLTF
TRBJ1-1 | TRBD1 | TRBV18 | TGTGCCAGCTCACCGGACAGGGCGAAAACTGAAGCTTTCTTT | CASSPDRAKTEAFF
TRBJ2-3 | TRBD2 | TRBV7-2 | TGTGCCAGCAGCTTACAAAACGGGAGGAGAGATACGCAGTATTTT | CASSLQNGRRDTQYF
TRBJ2-1 | . | TRBV15 | TGTGCCACCAGGGCGGGGGCCCTCTCCTACAATGAGCAGTTCTTC | CATRAGALSYNEQFF
TRBJ2-1 | . | TRBV4-2 | TGTGCCAGCAGTGGGGGGTACAATGAGCAGTTCTTC | CASSGGYNEQFF
TRBJ1-5 | . | TRBV19 | TGTGCCAGTAGTATATTGGCAGCGGGAGGACGGAATCAGCCCCAGCATTTT | CASSILAAGGRNQPQHF
TRBJ1-4 | TRBD1 | TRBV15 | TGTGCCACCAGCAGAGGGGTTGGGACAGGGGGCGGAAATGAAAAACTGTTTTTT | CATSRGVGTGGGNEKLFF
TRBJ2-3 | . | TRBV27 | TGTGCCAGCAGTTTTACAGGCTCACTCACAGATACGCAGTATTTT | CASSFTGSLTDTQYF